These 21 T cell receptor beta chains came from one sample sequenced in a study of blood T cells in healthy people across ages. The use of a sample-barcoded 5' primer and a J-beta primer mix characterized a second PCR of about 7 to 12 cycles. TCRdb reprocessed the 5' RACE reads with MiXCR, giving one entry per CDR3 protein. The sample lists some 640,000 distinct CDR3 sequences; approximately 30% were seen once. The material sequenced was blood. The receptors derive from a woman over 75 in good health.

The chain combines TRBV7-9 with TRBJ1-1; perhaps TRBD1 as D (5 bases). With 4 bases removed from V and 5 bases from J, the gap between germline ends came to 11 bases. CDR1 SEHNR and CDR2 FQNEAQ come from the germline V gene (reference sequence). This CDR3 has 13 amino acids. The CDR3 sequence: CASSSQWGTEAFF. CDR3 sequence (DNA): TGTGCCAGCAGCTCTCAATGGGGGACTGAAGCTTTCTTT.

V gene TRBV29-1 combines with J gene TRBJ1-3, with D possibly being TRBD1 (5 bases). The CDR3 runs to 14 residues. V gave up 0 bases and J gave up 1 base, with 7 bases separating them. The germline V gene encodes CDR1 SQVTM and CDR2 ANQGSEA. CDR3 nucleotide sequence: TGCAGCGTTGAAGATAACAGGTCTGGAAACACCATATATTTT. As protein: CSVEDNRSGNTIYF.

The chain is built from TRBV6-6 and TRBJ1-4; D call uncertain. There are 13 residues in the CDR3. In germline, CDR1 is MNHNY, CDR2 SVGAGI (reference sequence). Trimming removed 0 bases at V and 8 bases at J, with 7 bases between. CDR3 in DNA: TGTGCCAGCAGTTACTCAAACCGAGAAAAACTGTTTTTT. Its translation: CASSYSNREKLFF.

This clonotype has only a few counts. The gene calls are TRBV12-3 or TRBV12-4 and TRBJ2-3; D is perhaps TRBD1 (6 bases). V gave up 5 bases and J gave up 4 bases, with 16 bases separating them. The CDR3 has 15 residues. The CDR3 nucleotides are TGTGCCAGCAGTCCGGACAGAGTGGGGGCAGATACGCAGTATTTT. This gives the protein CASSPDRVGADTQYF.

As to this clonotype: A read error is possible here, since a much larger clone lies one base away. This chain links TRBV20-1 with TRBJ2-3, with D perhaps given as TRBD1 or TRBD2 (5 bases each). CDR1 and CDR2 from the germline V gene are DFQATT and SNEGSKA (reference sequence). The CDR3 is made up of 16 amino acids. The germline V and J ends were trimmed by 5 bases and 5 bases, with 23 bases remaining between them. The CDR3 coding sequence is TGCAGTGCTCGGGTCCTAGGGGCGAGGGCACAAGATACGCAGTATTTT. Translation gives CSARVLGARAQDTQYF.

Only a few counts were recorded for this clonotype. The chain couples TRBV7-8 to TRBJ1-2, with 7 bases lining up with TRBD1. The V gene end was trimmed by 5 bases and the J gene end by 0 bases; junction bases not matched to a gene: 6. The CDR3 extends over 15 amino acids. CDR1 SGHVS and CDR2 FQNEAQ come from the germline V gene. The CDR3 loop reads CASSPRDRANYGYTF. The CDR3 bases are TGTGCCAGCAGCCCGCGGGACAGAGCTAACTATGGCTACACCTTC. Full variable domain (remainder filled in from reference TRBV7-8 and TRBJ1-2): GAGVSQSPRYKVAKRGQDVALRCDPISGHVSLFWYQQALGQGPEFLTYFQNEAQLDKSGLPSDRFFAERPEGSVSTLKIQRTQQEDSAVYLCASSPRDRANYGYTFGSGTRLTVV.

This clonotype was seen ten or more times. The V gene is TRBV27, the J gene TRBJ1-5; D is unresolved. CDR1 is MNHEY, CDR2 SMNVEV, per germline (reference sequence). The CDR3 is 15 amino acids. With 8 bases removed from V and 0 bases from J, the gap between germline ends came to 14 bases. The CDR3, as DNA: TGTGCCAGCTGCTCCGGGCCTGATAGCAATCAGCCCCAGCATTTT. Translated, it gives CASCSGPDSNQPQHF.

The J gene is TRBJ1-6, the V gene TRBV27; TRBD1 is a possible D gene (5 bases). The V and J ends lost 7 bases and 7 bases respectively, with 14 bases between them. CDR1 and CDR2 (germline): MNHEY, SMNVEV (reference sequence). The CDR3 loop spans 14 amino acids. Written as DNA, the CDR3 is TGTGCCAGCACTCGGGGGGGGGACAATTCACCCCTCCACTTT. It specifies CASTRGGDNSPLHF.

This clonotype was counted at least ten times. V usage is TRBV6-5 and J usage is TRBJ2-7; 8 nucleotides agree with TRBD1. V shed 4 bases and J 5 bases; nucleotides not matched to a gene: 10. Per the germline V gene, CDR1 is MNHEY and CDR2 is SVGAGI. The CDR3 totals 15 residues. CDR3 DNA sequence: TGTGCCAGCAGTTCCCAAAACAGGGGGAGCCACGAGCAGTACTTC. Its protein is CASSSQNRGSHEQYF.

V and J are TRBV5-5 and TRBJ1-2; unclear D gene. The V end was cut by 2 bases, the J end by 3 bases, with 8 bases between. The CDR3 is made up of 13 amino acids. Germline CDR1 is SGHKS and CDR2 is YYEKEE (reference sequence). The chain's CDR3 is CASSFSGDYGYTF. The CDR3 nucleotides are TGTGCCAGCAGCTTTTCGGGAGACTATGGCTACACCTTC.

This clonotype has a count of ten or more. The chain couples TRBV6-5 to TRBJ1-2; 10 bases are a match to TRBD1. This CDR3 has 13 residues. V dropped 5 bases and J dropped 8; count of bases not matched to a gene: 5. The V gene's germline CDR1 is MNHEY and CDR2 SVGAGI. The CDR3 reads CASSLGQGRGYTF. In DNA, the CDR3 is TGTGCCAGCAGTCTGGGACAGGGGAGAGGCTACACCTTC.

Concerning this clonotype: A much larger clonotype is one base distant, so this may be a read error. The chain employs TRBV18 and TRBJ2-1; TRBD2 might be the D (6 bases). This CDR3 contains 13 residues. Germline V gene lookup returns CDR1 KGHSH and CDR2 LQKENI. The CDR3 region is CASSLPRGGEQVF. CDR3 DNA: TGTGCCAGCTCACTCCCCCGGGGAGGTGAGCAGGTCTTC.

This clonotype appeared many times. The chain couples TRBV7-2 to TRBJ2-3; 8 bases match TRBD2. The CDR3 is made up of 12 amino acids. Germline V gives CDR1 SGHTA, CDR2 FQGNSA. V shed 5 bases, J shed 6 bases, and the junction held 1 base outside the gene matches. The CDR3 DNA reads as TGTGCCAGCAGCAGACTAGCGGATACGCAGTATTTT. It codes for CASSRLADTQYF. Full variable domain (missing parts from reference TRBV7-2 and TRBJ2-3): GAGVSQSPSNKVTEKGKDVELRCDPISGHTALYWYRQSLGQGLEFLIYFQGNSAPDKSGLPSDRFSAERTGGSVSTLTIQRTQQEDSAVYLCASSRLADTQYFGPGTRLTVL.

This clonotype was observed at least ten times. A junction boundary mismatches the germline segment, possibly from a read error. V gene TRBV7-2 combines with J gene TRBJ2-5; TRBD1 matches at 10 bases. CDR1 is SGHTA, CDR2 FQGNSA, per germline. This CDR3 is built from 14 residues. The CDR3 region is CASSLTGGRETQYF. The CDR3 nucleotides are TGCGCCAGCAGCTTGACAGGGGGCCGGGAGACCCAGTACTTC. The complete variable domain, with remaining parts taken from reference TRBV7-2 and TRBJ2-5, reads GAGVSQSPSNKVTEKGKDVELRCDPISGHTALYWYRQSLGQGLEFLIYFQGNSAPDKSGLPSDRFSAERTGGSVSTLTIQRTQQEDSAVYLCASSLTGGRETQYFGPGTRLLVL.

This clonotype was seen many times. The chain carries TRBV5-4 and TRBJ2-3; no reliable D call. The CDR3 is 13 residues long. V gave up 5 bases and J gave up 5 bases, with 12 bases separating them. The V gene's germline CDR1 is SGHNT and CDR2 YYREEE (reference sequence). This chain's CDR3 is CASSSGRKDTQYF. The CDR3 bases are TGTGCCAGCAGTTCAGGACGGAAAGATACGCAGTATTTT.

The rearrangement joins TRBV5-1 to TRBJ2-1; D is unclear. Trimming pared 0 bases from V and 7 bases from J, leaving 11 bases between. Germline-derived CDR1 and CDR2 are SGHRS and YFSETQ. CDR3 length: 14 amino acids. For the CDR3, the DNA is TGCGCCAGCAGCTTGGCGGGTCTTCGGAATGAGCAGTTCTTC. Its translation: CASSLAGLRNEQFF.

Notes on this clonotype: At one end the junction does not follow the germline gene, possibly because of a read error. The V call is TRBV5-1, the J call TRBJ2-7; D possibly corresponds to TRBD2 (5 bases). Per the germline V gene, CDR1 is SGHRS and CDR2 is YFSETQ. This CDR3 has 13 amino acids. The chain's CDR3 is CVSSLDLSYEQYF. DNA for the CDR3: TGCGTCAGCAGCTTGGACTTATCCTACGAGCAGTACTTC.

A few counts support this clonotype. The rearrangement joins TRBV3-1 to TRBJ1-6; unclear D gene. CDR1 and CDR2 from the germline V gene are LGHDT and YNNKEL (reference sequence). This CDR3 region has 12 residues. Between the trimmed V and J ends, which lost 2 bases and 10 bases, there was a span of 6 bases. The CDR3 sequence is CASSQLTSPLHF. The CDR3 DNA sequence: TGTGCCAGCAGCCAACTAACCTCACCCCTCCACTTT.

The chain uses TRBV6-6 and TRBJ2-5; TRBD2 matches at 9 bases. Germline lookup yields CDR1 MNHNY and CDR2 SVGAGI (reference sequence). This CDR3 is built from 14 residues. With 6 bases clipped from V and 5 bases from J, the junction kept 7 bases outside the gene matches. The CDR3 loop reads CASSRGGGWETQYF. The DNA of the CDR3 is TGTGCCAGCAGCCGCGGGGGGGGGTGGGAGACCCAGTACTTC.

This clonotype was observed at least ten times. The CDR3 sequence is CASSLGQVATNEKLFF. For the CDR3, the DNA is TGTGCCAGCAGCTTAGGGCAGGTTGCAACTAATGAAAAACTGTTTTTT. The V and J genes are TRBV7-2 and TRBJ1-4; D is unresolved. The CDR3 runs to 16 residues. V lost 1 base and J 0 bases, leaving 9 bases between the germline ends. From germline, CDR1 is SGHTA and CDR2 FQGNSA.

In the case of this clonotype: This may be a read error, as it is one base from a much larger clone. The rearrangement uses TRBV5-5 and TRBJ2-3; D remains ambiguous. Trimming left V 0 bases short and J 5 bases short, with 19 bases between. The CDR3 is 17 amino acids. CDR1 is SGHKS and CDR2 is YYEKEE in the germline V gene (reference sequence). The chain's CDR3 is CASSLDWNAMIRDTQYF. The CDR3 bases are TGTGCCAGCAGCTTGGATTGGAACGCGATGATCAGAGATACGCAGTATTTT.